This T cell receptor beta chain comes out of a study of T cells after yellow fever vaccination. Study-wide findings and caveats: Post-booster repertoires again held most primary-vaccination clones (roughly 95% CD4, around 90% CD8).

The CDR3 contains 12 residues. CDR1 and CDR2 (germline): LNHNV, YYDKDF (reference sequence). The V end lost 1 base, the J end lost 4 bases, and 2 bases lay between the germline ends. The study made its TCR cDNA through 5'RACE template switching. That step introduced a universal primer site along with UMIs. TCRdb processed the 5' RACE reads anew with MiXCR; each CDR3 protein has one entry. The table lists approximately 330,000 distinct CDR3 sequences, roughly 4.3% of them singletons. This clonotype was picked up many times. Its antigen remains unidentified. The material was PBMCs, obtained 5 days after the yellow fever booster vaccination. This receptor was obtained from a man aged 18 to 29 who received the YFV17D yellow fever vaccine. The rearrangement uses TRBV15 and TRBJ1-5; D not certain. DNA for the CDR3: TGTGCCACCAGCAGAGCAAATCAGCCCCAGCATTTT. This encodes CATSRANQPQHF.